One sample yielded the 29 T cell receptor beta chains listed below, sequenced in a study of blood T cells in healthy people across ages. Combining a sample-barcoded 5' primer with a J-beta primer mix, a second PCR ran for about 7 to 11 cycles. TCRdb re-derived calls from the 5' RACE reads in MiXCR, one entry per CDR3 protein. The repertoire holds 750,000 to 950,000 distinct CDR3 sequences, with roughly 24% as singletons. These data also formed part of another study, on T cells of mothers and their children.

Source material: blood. The origin of the receptors is a boy under 18 in good health.

The chain recombines TRBV9 with TRBJ1-2; D remains unclear. CDR1 is SGDLS, CDR2 YYNGEE, per germline. This CDR3 is built from 12 residues. The V end lost 0 bases, the J end lost 8 bases, and 8 bases lay between the germline ends. The CDR3 loop reads CASSVGPGGYTF. In DNA form, the CDR3 reads TGTGCCAGCAGCGTAGGGCCCGGCGGCTACACCTTC.

This clonotype was seen at least ten times. The J gene is TRBJ1-5, the V gene TRBV5-1; D might be TRBD1 (5 bases). V lost 0 bases and J lost 2, with 9 bases in between. The CDR3 is 15 residues long. CDR1 and CDR2 from the germline V gene are SGHRS and YFSETQ. This chain's CDR3 is CASSLAGSGNQPQHF. The CDR3 coding sequence is TGCGCCAGCAGCTTGGCAGGGTCTGGCAATCAGCCCCAGCATTTT.

The genes are TRBV7-9 and TRBJ2-5, with D unresolved. Germline lookup yields CDR1 SEHNR and CDR2 FQNEAQ (reference sequence). The CDR3 runs 13 residues. Trimming removed 5 bases from V and 10 bases from J, with 17 bases in between. This CDR3 reads CASSLPGPWDQYF. CDR3 bases: TGTGCCAGCAGCCTCCCCGGGCCCTGGGACCAGTACTTC.

This clonotype was found a few times. The chain employs TRBV2 and TRBJ2-7; maybe TRBD1 (5 bases). This CDR3 contains 14 residues. V lost 8 bases, J lost 5 bases, and 19 bases lay in between. Germline CDR1 reads SNHLY; CDR2 reads FYNNEI. CDR3 nucleotide sequence: TGTGCCAGCTCCTTGGTCCAGGGAACCAACGAGCAGTACTTC. Translation gives CASSLVQGTNEQYF.

This clonotype was seen only a few times. V usage is TRBV18 and J usage is TRBJ2-5; 9 nucleotides match TRBD2. The closer fit of TRBJ2-1 to the DNA end suggests the J call may be wrong. The V gene's germline CDR1 is KGHSH and CDR2 LQKENI. The CDR3 spans 15 residues. CDR3 in DNA: TGTGCCAGCTCAGCATCTAGCGGGACCACGGGTGAGCAGTTCTTC. Protein sequence: CASSASSGTTGEQFF.

The rearrangement joins TRBV4-1 to TRBJ1-4; 12 bases line up with TRBD1. This CDR3 region has 17 residues. Germline V gene lookup returns CDR1 MGHRA and CDR2 YSYEKL. Germline trimming cut 2 bases from V and 7 bases from J; bases unmatched to any gene: 8. CDR3 sequence (DNA): TGCGCCAGCAGCCAAAAAGGGACAGGGGGCTTCGGTGAAAAACTGTTTTTT. This codes for CASSQKGTGGFGEKLFF.

This clonotype was observed a handful of times. The chain combines TRBV7-2 with TRBJ1-2; a weak D match, TRBD1 (5 bases). Germline CDR1 SGHTA, CDR2 FQGNSA. The CDR3 sequence is 15 residues long. Trimming cost V 1 base and J 2 bases, with 11 bases left between them. CDR3 region: CASSLVAQGNYGYTF. CDR3 nucleotides: TGTGCCAGCAGCTTAGTGGCGCAGGGCAACTATGGCTACACCTTC.

V is TRBV12-3 or TRBV12-4 and J is TRBJ2-3; a possible D gene is TRBD2 (7 bases). Trimming cost V 7 bases and J 2 bases, with 13 bases left between them. The CDR3 extends over 14 amino acids. CDR3 region: CASKPGGHTDTQYF. CDR3 coding DNA: TGTGCCAGCAAGCCGGGGGGACACACAGATACGCAGTATTTT.

This clonotype has more than one count but fewer than ten. Mismatch with germline at one junction end may stem from a read error. The rearrangement uses TRBV28 and TRBJ1-5, with 8 nucleotides matching TRBD1. CDR1 MDHEN and CDR2 SYDVKM come from the germline V gene. This CDR3 has 15 amino acids. The CDR3 DNA reads TGTGCCAGCGGTTTCCAGGGGGCGGGCAATCAGCCCCAGCATTTT. Translating it yields CASGFQGAGNQPQHF.

This clonotype has only a few counts. CDR3 sequence reads: CASSTLGGRYTF. CDR3 DNA: TGTGCCAGCAGTACGCTAGGAGGGCGCTACACCTTC. The chain couples TRBV6-5 to TRBJ1-2; D not resolved. The V and J ends lost 5 bases and 9 bases respectively, with 13 bases between them. CDR1 MNHEY and CDR2 SVGAGI come from the germline V gene. This CDR3 contains 12 residues.

The J gene is TRBJ2-2, the V gene TRBV20-1, with D possibly being TRBD1 (5 bases). Trimming took 0 bases from V and 5 from J, leaving 16 bases between them. Per germline, CDR1 DFQATT and CDR2 SNEGSKA (reference sequence). This CDR3 is built from 16 residues. DNA of the CDR3: TGCAGTGCTAGAGATCGAGGAGACAGCATTACCGGGGAGCTGTTTTTT. Protein product: CSARDRGDSITGELFF.

This clonotype has more than one count but fewer than ten. The V gene is TRBV7-6, the J gene TRBJ2-2; 9 nucleotides align to TRBD2. Per germline, CDR1 SGHVS and CDR2 FNYEAQ. This CDR3 spans 16 amino acids. The junction had 3 bases not matched to a gene; V was cut back by 3 bases and J by 1 base. The CDR3 nucleotides read TGTGCCAGCAGCTTCTCTAGCGGGGTGAACACCGGGGAGCTGTTTTTT. Protein product: CASSFSSGVNTGELFF. The full variable domain, completed using reference TRBV7-6 and TRBJ2-2, is GAGVSQSPRYKVTKRGQDVALRCDPISGHVSLYWYRQALGQGPEFLTYFNYEAQQDKSGLPNDRFSAERPEGSISTLTIQRTEQRDSAMYRCASSFSSGVNTGELFFGEGSRLTVL.

This clonotype was found a few times. For the CDR3, the DNA is TGCAGTGCTTCAGGCCCCACTTCTAGCGGGGGACATCCTATGGTCGAGCAGTACTTC. This encodes CSASGPTSSGGHPMVEQYF. This chain connects TRBV20-1 to TRBJ2-7, with TRBD2 identical over 10 bases. CDR3 length: 19 residues. From germline, CDR1 is DFQATT and CDR2 SNEGSKA (reference sequence). The V segment lost 5 bases and the J segment 6 bases; nucleotides outside the gene matches: 25.

This clonotype was detected only a few times. V is TRBV10-3 and J is TRBJ2-1; 7 bases are a match to TRBD1. Germline assignment: CDR1 ENHRY and CDR2 SYGVKD. The CDR3 length is 12 residues. The CDR3 DNA reads TGTGCGGCCGGAGACAGGGTCGATGAGCAGTTCTTC. It is translated as CAAGDRVDEQFF.

Concerning this clonotype itself: A read error is possible here, since a much larger clone lies one base away. It is likely a read error, because the conserved phenylalanine at the end of the CDR3 is missing. V gene TRBV5-1 combines with J gene TRBJ2-5, with D uncertain. The germline V gene has CDR1 SGHRS and CDR2 YFSETQ. V was shortened by 6 bases and J by 1 base, with 16 bases between the two germline ends. The CDR3 loop spans 15 amino acids. The CDR3 DNA reads TGCGCCAGCAACGGACGGACCAGCCCCCAAGAGACCCAGTACGTC. The encoded protein is CASNGRTSPQETQYV.

The chain has TRBV7-9 and TRBJ2-3; D may be TRBD1 (5 bases). The CDR3 consists of 16 residues. V shed 0 bases and J shed 2 bases, with 12 bases lying between them. Germline V lookup: CDR1 SEHNR, CDR2 FQNEAQ (reference sequence). The DNA for the CDR3 is TGTGCCAGCAGCTTAGCCCAGACAGCATTCACAGATACGCAGTATTTT. The encoded protein is CASSLAQTAFTDTQYF.

This clonotype was recorded once. This chain joins TRBV3-1 and TRBJ2-3; D possibly corresponds to TRBD2 (6 bases). Germline V CDR1 and CDR2: LGHDT, YNNKEL (reference sequence). The CDR3 sequence is 15 residues long. V was clipped by 0 bases and J by 5 bases, with 12 bases between them. The CDR3 coding sequence is TGTGCCAGCAGCCAAGATGTGGCTAGCGAAGATACGCAGTATTTT. Translated, it gives CASSQDVASEDTQYF.

The table lists this clonotype with a few counts. The rearrangement links TRBV15 to TRBJ2-5; D possibly uses TRBD1 or TRBD2 (6 bases each). The J call may not be correct, given that the DNA end is closer to TRBJ2-7. There are 14 residues in the CDR3. Germline V gene lookup returns CDR1 LNHNV and CDR2 YYDKDF (reference sequence). The CDR3 DNA follows: TGTGCCACCAGCGGGGGCGGGGATCCCTACGAGCAGTACTTC. It is translated as CATSGGGDPYEQYF.

In its sample, this clonotype was seen a few times. The V gene is TRBV6-5, the J gene TRBJ2-7; no clear D. CDR1 and CDR2 (germline): MNHEY, SVGAGI. The CDR3 spans 14 residues. V was pared by 6 bases and J by 4 bases, with 16 bases between. CDR3 nucleotides: TGTGCCAGCAGCGGCACAAGCCCGGATTACGAGCAGTACTTC. It yields the protein CASSGTSPDYEQYF.

This clonotype showed up just a few times. The genes are TRBV6-2 or TRBV6-3 and TRBJ2-5; 10 bases agree with TRBD2. The length of the CDR3 is 16 residues. Germline loops: CDR1 MNHEY, CDR2 SVGEGT. V trimming: 3 bases; J trimming: 4 bases; junction bases outside the gene matches: 8. The CDR3 region is CASSYSASGGRETQYF. The CDR3 DNA reads TGTGCCAGCAGTTATTCGGCTAGCGGGGGCCGAGAGACCCAGTACTTC.

This chain links TRBV19 with TRBJ2-7, with D perhaps being TRBD1 or TRBD2 (5 bases each). Germline CDR1 is LNHDA and CDR2 is SQIVND (reference sequence). The CDR3 has 15 residues. The V end lost 1 base, the J end lost 5 bases, and 15 bases lay between the germline ends. The CDR3 spells CASSIVSGREDEQYF. CDR3 coding DNA: TGTGCCAGTAGTATAGTATCGGGGCGCGAGGACGAGCAGTACTTC. Filled out from reference TRBV19 and TRBJ2-7, the complete variable domain reads DGGITQSPKYLFRKEGQNVTLSCEQNLNHDAMYWYRQDPGQGLRLIYYSQIVNDFQKGDIAEGYSVSREKKESFPLTVTSAQKNPTAFYLCASSIVSGREDEQYFGPGTRLTVT.

The chain links TRBV5-1 to TRBJ2-5, with D tentatively TRBD1 (5 bases). Germline V lookup: CDR1 SGHRS, CDR2 YFSETQ. Trimming took off 0 bases at V and 3 bases at J, with 9 bases between the two ends. The CDR3 consists of 14 residues. The CDR3 spells CASSLAAREETQYF. The CDR3 region has the DNA TGCGCCAGCAGCTTGGCAGCCAGGGAAGAGACCCAGTACTTC.

This clonotype came up a few times. The chain links TRBV12-3 or TRBV12-4 to TRBJ2-2, with TRBD1 identical over 7 bases. Trimming cost V 9 bases and J 5 bases; bases outside gene matches: 9. CDR3 length: 14 residues. CDR3 region: CASPRQGRTGELFF. CDR3 nucleotide sequence: TGTGCCAGTCCAAGACAGGGTCGGACCGGGGAGCTGTTTTTT.

This sequence joins TRBV5-1 and TRBJ2-1; 9 bases are shared with TRBD2. Germline CDR1 reads SGHRS; CDR2 reads YFSETQ. Trimming removed 0 bases from V and 6 bases from J; junction bases left unmatched: 10. The CDR3 is 17 amino acids. The CDR3 is CASSLVPRGGLFNEQFF. The CDR3 DNA reads as TGCGCCAGCAGCTTGGTTCCGCGGGGGGGCCTCTTCAATGAGCAGTTCTTC.

The chain links TRBV12-3 or TRBV12-4 to TRBJ1-4; 7 bases map to TRBD1. This CDR3 is 15 amino acids long. The J segment lost 8 bases and the V segment lost 6 bases, leaving 12 bases of the junction unmatched. The CDR3 reads CASSNSHRGPEKLFF. The CDR3 bases are TGTGCCAGCAGCAATTCGCACAGGGGCCCGGAAAAACTGTTTTTT.

This clonotype was seen more than once but under ten times. V and J are TRBV4-2 and TRBJ1-2, with D possibly TRBD1 on 5 matching bases. Per germline, CDR1 LGHNA and CDR2 YNFKEQ. This CDR3 is built from 17 residues. With 2 bases removed from V and 4 bases from J, the gap between germline ends came to 20 bases. The CDR3 DNA reads as TGTGCCAGCAGCCAAAAAGGATCGGGGGATGGTTCCTATGGCTACACCTTC. It translates to CASSQKGSGDGSYGYTF.

On this clonotype itself: A junction boundary mismatches the germline segment, possibly from a read error. The chain uses TRBV20-1 and TRBJ2-2, with 8 bases that match TRBD1. CDR1 is DFQATT and CDR2 is SNEGSKA in the germline V gene (reference sequence). The CDR3 extends over 15 amino acids. CDR3 coding DNA: TGCAGTGCCCGACAGGGGCTTACGAACATCGGGGAGCTGTTTTTT. Translating it yields CSARQGLTNIGELFF.

The genes are TRBV20-1 and TRBJ2-7, with 10 nucleotides matching TRBD1. The germline V gene encodes CDR1 DFQATT and CDR2 SNEGSKA (reference sequence). After removal of 6 bases from V and 3 bases from J, the junction contained 5 bases not matched to a gene. The CDR3 is 13 amino acids. CDR3: CSATRDRGYEQYF. CDR3 sequence (DNA): TGCAGTGCCACAAGGGACAGGGGCTACGAGCAGTACTTC.

This clonotype was found a few times. The rearrangement joins TRBV20-1 to TRBJ1-4; D may be TRBD1 (5 bases). The CDR3 has 16 residues. V lost 6 bases and J lost 4, with 21 bases in between. Germline V gives CDR1 DFQATT, CDR2 SNEGSKA (reference sequence). CDR3 sequence reads: CSAGRNAGILNEKLFF. The DNA of the CDR3 is TGCAGTGCCGGCCGTAACGCAGGGATTCTTAATGAAAAACTGTTTTTT.